What follows is one TCR beta chain and its context. The sample is drawn from a study of metastatic and nonmetastatic thyroid tumors. Study background: Comparison of repertoires was carried out across blood and tumor or nodule tissue from malignant and benign thyroid patients.

TCRdb reanalyzed the PCR reads with MiXCR. This sample has tens of thousands of clones, with 35% to 45% found just once. Each patient went into thyroid surgery without having received any treatment. This CDR3 region has 14 residues. Looked up from germline, CDR1 is DFQATT and CDR2 is SNEGSKA (reference sequence). Trimming cost V 2 bases and J 5 bases, with 10 bases left between them. Material for sequencing was blood. The chain links TRBV20-1 to TRBJ1-6; D may be TRBD1 (5 bases). The sequence derives from a male donor with papillary thyroid cancer or a benign thyroid nodule (not recorded which). Some clones in this sample may be carry-over from other donors' samples. The CDR3 sequence is CSARYDSDNSPLHF. Here the CDR3 DNA reads TGCAGTGCTAGATATGACAGCGATAATTCACCCCTCCACTTT.